The 32 T cell receptor beta chains below were found in one sample sequenced in a study of pediatric ulcerative colitis. Measured with immunoSEQ multiplex PCR; TCRdb has only the in-frame clones, and not every one. The repertoire holds tens of thousands of clones, with less than 80% as singletons. One to two pinch biopsies were taken from the rectum during colonoscopy. Sequencing was done on a sample of gut tissue. The receptors come from a boy younger than 18 with moderate ulcerative colitis.

The chain couples TRBV11-2 to TRBJ2-7; 9 bases align to TRBD2. This CDR3 spans 15 amino acids. J lost 4 bases, V lost 8 bases, and 12 bases had no gene match. The germline CDR1 and CDR2 sequences are SGHAT and FQNNGV. CDR3 DNA: TGTGCCAGCTCCCGTTTAGCGGGAGTTGTGTACGAGCAGTACTTC. This translates into CASSRLAGVVYEQYF.

The chain combines TRBV14 with TRBJ2-7; D is unclear. Germline CDR1 is SGHDN and CDR2 is FVKESK. CDR3 size: 13 residues. The V end was cut by 2 bases, the J end by 0 bases, with 5 bases between. In nucleotides, the CDR3 is TGTGCCAGCAGCCAATGGATCTCCTACGAGCAGTACTTC. Residues: CASSQWISYEQYF. Full variable domain (missing parts from reference TRBV14 and TRBJ2-7): EAGVTQFPSHSVIEKGQTVTLRCDPISGHDNLYWYRRVMGKEIKFLLHFVKESKQDESGMPNNRFLAERTGGTYSTLKVQPAELEDSGVYFCASSQWISYEQYFGPGTRLTVT.

The chain joins TRBV6-6 to TRBJ2-1, with D tentatively TRBD2 (5 bases). V shed 0 bases and J shed 7 bases, with 10 bases lying between them. Germline loops: CDR1 MNHNY, CDR2 SVGAGI (reference sequence). This CDR3 comprises 14 residues. The CDR3 DNA reads TGTGCCAGCAGTTACTCGTCAGGCGGGAATGAGCAGTTCTTC. Protein sequence: CASSYSSGGNEQFF.

This chain links TRBV5-5 with TRBJ1-3; D is possibly TRBD1 (6 bases). CDR3 size: 14 residues. The germline CDR1 and CDR2 sequences are SGHKS and YYEKEE (reference sequence). The V and J ends lost 7 bases and 2 bases respectively, with 13 bases between them. The CDR3 DNA sequence: TGTGCCAGCCGCTCCCGGGACACTGGAAACACCATATATTTT. This codes for CASRSRDTGNTIYF.

The chain links TRBV2 to TRBJ2-3; unclear D gene. Trimming took 1 base from V and 3 from J, leaving 2 bases between them. CDR1 SNHLY and CDR2 FYNNEI come from the germline V gene. This CDR3 contains 12 residues. The CDR3 nucleotides read TGTGCCAGCAGTGAAGTTACAGATACGCAGTATTTT. Protein: CASSEVTDTQYF.

The genes are TRBV29-1 and TRBJ2-1, with 8 bases matching TRBD1. The junction had 11 bases not matched to a gene; V was cut back by 7 bases and J by 3 bases. Germline CDR1 is SQVTM and CDR2 is ANQGSEA. This CDR3 spans 15 amino acids. The CDR3 DNA reads as TGCAGCGCCCGAACCCGGGACAGGTACTACAATGAGCAGTTCTTC. This gives the protein CSARTRDRYYNEQFF.

The genes are TRBV10-3 and TRBJ2-7; D unclear. The germline V and J ends were trimmed by 3 bases and 5 bases, with 11 bases remaining between them. The CDR3 contains 13 residues. From germline, CDR1 is ENHRY and CDR2 SYGVKD. CDR3 sequence (DNA): TGTGCCATCAGTGATATTGGGAACCACGAGCAGTACTTC. Protein: CAISDIGNHEQYF.

Note on this clone: Other DNA sequences from this sample encode an identical CDR3 as well. The rearrangement joins TRBV5-6 to TRBJ2-3; D not certain. With 2 bases removed from V and 3 bases from J, the gap between germline ends came to 4 bases. This CDR3 comprises 12 residues. Germline CDR1 is SGHDT and CDR2 is YYEEEE. The CDR3 reads CASSLNTDTQYF. In DNA form, the CDR3 reads TGTGCCAGCAGCTTAAATACAGATACGCAGTATTTT.

The CDR3 DNA reads as TGTGCCAGCAGCTTCACAGTGAACACTGAAGCTTTCTTT. Protein product: CASSFTVNTEAFF. The chain couples TRBV7-9 to TRBJ1-1; D not certain. The CDR3 is made up of 13 amino acids. CDR1 SEHNR and CDR2 FQNEAQ come from the germline V gene (reference sequence). Between the trimmed V and J ends, which lost 3 bases and 0 bases, there was a span of 5 bases. The variable domain in full, completed from reference TRBV7-9 and TRBJ1-1, reads DTGVSQNPRHKITKRGQNVTFRCDPISEHNRLYWYRQTLGQGPEFLTYFQNEAQLEKSRLLSDRFSAERPKGSFSTLEIQRTEQGDSAMYLCASSFTVNTEAFFGQGTRLTVV.

The chain employs TRBV4-3 and TRBJ1-3, with D unresolved. Germline CDR1 LGHNA, CDR2 YSLEER. The CDR3 sequence is 16 residues long. Trimming cost V 4 bases and J 8 bases, with 21 bases left between them. The CDR3 loop reads CASSLSVYESGDTIYF. CDR3 bases: TGCGCCAGCAGCCTAAGCGTATACGAAAGCGGCGACACCATATATTTT.

J is TRBJ2-3 and V is TRBV6-1; 9 bases fit TRBD2. The CDR3 is 16 residues long. The germline CDR1 and CDR2 sequences are MNHNS and SASEGT. The ends lost 2 bases at V and 3 bases at J; junction bases unmatched: 6. The CDR3: CASSEQAAGGTDTQYF. CDR3 coding DNA: TGTGCCAGCAGTGAACAGGCCGCGGGGGGGACAGATACGCAGTATTTT.

The chain links TRBV19 to TRBJ2-2; D unclear. V was trimmed by 4 bases and J by 2 bases, leaving 11 bases between them. CDR3 size: 15 residues. In germline, CDR1 is LNHDA, CDR2 SQIVND (reference sequence). The CDR3 loop is CASSSWLYNTGELFF. CDR3 sequence (DNA): TGTGCCAGTAGTAGTTGGCTATATAACACCGGGGAGCTGTTTTTT.

This chain uses TRBV5-1 with TRBJ2-1, with D tentatively TRBD2 (6 bases). V was trimmed by 3 bases and J by 7 bases, leaving 11 bases between them. The CDR3 consists of 13 residues. From germline, CDR1 is SGHRS and CDR2 YFSETQ. The CDR3 sequence is CASSSGTANEQFF. The CDR3 nucleotides are TGCGCCAGCAGCTCAGGGACTGCGAATGAGCAGTTCTTC.

CDR3 residues: CASSSGLATYNEQFF. The CDR3 DNA follows: TGCGCCAGCAGCTCGGGACTAGCGACCTACAATGAGCAGTTCTTC. This chain connects TRBV5-1 to TRBJ2-1, with TRBD2 matching 10 bases. CDR1 is SGHRS and CDR2 is YFSETQ in the germline V gene. CDR3 length: 15 amino acids. The trim removed 3 bases at V and 2 bases at J, leaving 2 bases unmatched.

This chain links TRBV7-6 with TRBJ2-7, with D uncertain. Germline loops: CDR1 SGHVS, CDR2 FNYEAQ. The CDR3 is 13 residues long. V shed 5 bases and J shed 3 bases, with 11 bases lying between them. The CDR3 DNA is TGTGCCAGCAGCCCCTATTTGAGCTACGAGCAGTACTTC. Protein sequence: CASSPYLSYEQYF.

V is TRBV6-6 and J is TRBJ2-7; possibly TRBD2 for D (7 bases). Germline V gene data show CDR1 as MNHNY and CDR2 as SVGAGI (reference sequence). The V and J ends lost 1 base and 4 bases respectively, with 14 bases between them. CDR3 length: 15 residues. Written as DNA, the CDR3 is TGTGCCAGCAGTTACTACCGGGGGGCTCTATACGAGCAGTACTTC. Translation gives CASSYYRGALYEQYF.

The chain carries TRBV4-1 and TRBJ1-1; TRBD1 agrees at 8 bases. Germline V gives CDR1 MGHRA, CDR2 YSYEKL. V trimming: 1 base; J trimming: 4 bases; junction bases outside the gene matches: 5. The CDR3 consists of 15 residues. The DNA for the CDR3 is TGCGCCAGCAGCCAAGTTGATACAGGGGGCACTGAAGCTTTCTTT. This codes for CASSQVDTGGTEAFF.

The rearrangement links TRBV4-2 to TRBJ2-3, with TRBD2 as a possible D gene (5 bases). The CDR3 loop spans 15 amino acids. Trimming removed 4 bases from V and 9 bases from J, with 20 bases in between. CDR1 LGHNA and CDR2 YNFKEQ come from the germline V gene. The CDR3 loop is CASSRGLDPTSTQYF. CDR3 bases: TGTGCCAGCAGCCGCGGGTTAGACCCCACCTCGACGCAGTATTTT.

The V gene is TRBV6-1, the J gene TRBJ1-2, with 8 bases matching TRBD1. Germline trimming cut 6 bases from V and 6 bases from J; bases unmatched to any gene: 6. CDR3 size: 13 residues. Germline CDR1 MNHNS, CDR2 SASEGT. The CDR3 coding sequence is TGTGCCAGCAGGGCCGGGACAGGAGATGGCTACACCTTC. This translates into CASRAGTGDGYTF.

CDR3 amino acids: CAIFGADTQYF. CDR3 nucleotides: TGTGCCATCTTCGGTGCAGATACGCAGTATTTT. The chain combines TRBV10-3 with TRBJ2-3; no reliable D call. The germline gives CDR1 ENHRY, CDR2 SYGVKD. CDR3 length: 11 residues. V shed 8 bases and J shed 4 bases, with 7 bases lying between them.

The CDR3 DNA sequence: TGTGCCAGTAGTATAGGGTTCCGGGTAACCTCTGGAAACACCATATATTTT. This sequence encodes CASSIGFRVTSGNTIYF. This chain joins TRBV19 and TRBJ1-3; unclear D gene. Per germline, CDR1 LNHDA and CDR2 SQIVND (reference sequence). Trimming pared 1 base from V and 0 bases from J, leaving 13 bases between. CDR3 length equals 17 residues.

This chain joins TRBV6-4 and TRBJ1-1; D is ambiguous. The CDR3 covers 13 residues. Trimming took 6 bases from V and 4 from J, leaving 12 bases between them. Germline CDR1 and CDR2: MRHNA and SNTAGT. CDR3 bases: TGTGCCAGCAGCCGGTTGCTCGGCACTGAAGCTTTCTTT. Translating gives CASSRLLGTEAFF.

The rearrangement uses TRBV7-2 and TRBJ1-3; 9 bases line up with TRBD1. The CDR3 runs to 15 residues. V lost 1 base to trimming and J lost 9 bases; unmatched junction nucleotides: 7. Germline-derived CDR1 and CDR2 are SGHTA and FQGNSA. CDR3 in DNA: TGTGCCAGCAGCTTAGAACAGGGGGCATTCGGCACCATATATTTT. This encodes CASSLEQGAFGTIYF.

This sequence joins TRBV6-1 and TRBJ1-4; 7 bases map to TRBD1. J was trimmed by 8 bases and V by 7 bases; bases with no gene match: 10. CDR1 and CDR2 from the germline V gene are MNHNS and SASEGT. This CDR3 is 14 amino acids long. The DNA for the CDR3 is TGTGCCAGCAAGTTGACAGGGCCAGGGGAAAAACTGTTTTTT. Translation gives CASKLTGPGEKLFF.

V and J are TRBV6-6 and TRBJ2-3; D ambiguous. The CDR3 extends over 12 amino acids. Deletions cut 0 bases from V and 8 bases from J, with 6 bases between. Germline CDR1 is MNHNY and CDR2 is SVGAGI (reference sequence). This CDR3 reads CASSYSSRTQYF. The CDR3 region has the DNA TGTGCCAGCAGTTACTCCTCCCGTACGCAGTATTTT.

The rearrangement uses TRBV10-3 and TRBJ2-7; a possible D gene is TRBD1 (6 bases). With 5 bases removed from V and 4 bases from J, the gap between germline ends came to 6 bases. This CDR3 region has 11 residues. Per germline, CDR1 ENHRY and CDR2 SYGVKD. The CDR3 DNA reads TGTGCCATCAGTACAGGGTACGAGCAGTACTTC. Protein product: CAISTGYEQYF.

The V and J genes are TRBV7-2 and TRBJ1-2, with 7 bases that match TRBD1. Trimming at V came to 5 bases and at J to 2 bases, leaving 11 bases not matched to a gene. There are 16 residues in the CDR3. Germline loops: CDR1 SGHTA, CDR2 FQGNSA. CDR3 in amino acids: CASSLLVGQQNYGYTF. CDR3 coding DNA: TGTGCCAGCAGCCTTCTGGTGGGACAGCAGAACTATGGCTACACCTTC.

J is TRBJ1-5 and V is TRBV7-2, with D maybe TRBD1 (6 bases). Between the trimmed V and J ends, which lost 2 bases and 4 bases, there was a span of 15 bases. The CDR3 has 16 amino acids. Germline CDR1 SGHTA, CDR2 FQGNSA. CDR3 region: CASSLSGGRGNQPQHF. The CDR3 DNA reads as TGTGCCAGCAGCTTATCCGGGGGTAGGGGGAATCAGCCCCAGCATTTT.

V gene TRBV7-6 combines with J gene TRBJ1-1, with D unclear. Germline V lookup: CDR1 SGHVS, CDR2 FNYEAQ. The CDR3 covers 13 residues. V was pared by 4 bases and J by 11 bases, with 17 bases between. The CDR3 loop reads CASSSIIGLIAFF. The DNA for the CDR3 is TGTGCCAGCAGCTCTATTATAGGGTTGATTGCTTTCTTT.

This chain connects TRBV18 to TRBJ2-7; 7 nucleotides line up with TRBD1. The CDR3 is 16 amino acids. Germline lookup yields CDR1 KGHSH and CDR2 LQKENI. J was trimmed by 1 base and V by 1 base; bases with no gene match: 7. The CDR3: CASSPLGTDSSYEQYF. The CDR3 DNA follows: TGTGCCAGCTCACCACTCGGGACAGACTCTTCCTACGAGCAGTACTTC. The full variable domain, its missing parts supplied by reference TRBV18 and TRBJ2-7, is NAGVMQNPRHLVRRRGQEARLRCSPMKGHSHVYWYRQLPEEGLKFMVYLQKENIIDESGMPKERFSAEFPKEGPSILRIQQVVRGDSAAYFCASSPLGTDSSYEQYFGPGTRLTVT.

The chain employs TRBV28 and TRBJ1-5; D is unresolved. CDR1 is MDHEN, CDR2 SYDVKM, per germline. CDR3 size: 16 residues. Trimming removed 2 bases at V and 0 bases at J, with 11 bases between. The CDR3 DNA follows: TGTGCCAGCAGTTTAATTCTGTTCCGTAGCAATCAGCCCCAGCATTTT. Its translation is CASSLILFRSNQPQHF.

The chain carries TRBV9 and TRBJ2-7; 11 bases fit TRBD2. Germline CDR1 reads SGDLS; CDR2 reads YYNGEE. This CDR3 is 14 amino acids long. V lost 2 bases and J lost 7; bases outside the gene matches: 5. For the CDR3, the DNA is TGTGCCAGCAGCGTCGGGACTAGCGGACTAGAGCAGTACTTC. This codes for CASSVGTSGLEQYF.